This TCR beta chain was obtained from a study of blood T cell repertoires in COVID-19. As processed by the authors: Estimation of nucleated cell counts relied on the amplification of reference gene primers. The data were produced by immunoSEQ multiplex PCR, yet TCRdb's version contains in-frame clones alone and is incomplete. V and J calls and clone size are as listed in that table; D and trimming were resolved from the DNA. The table shows 100,000 to 120,000 clones, with approximately 80% occurring only once. This clone was detected only once. The CDR3 totals 14 residues. Trimming cost V 6 bases and J 2 bases; bases outside gene matches: 2. Germline V lookup: CDR1 KGHDR, CDR2 SFDVKD.

This chain connects TRBV24-1 to TRBJ1-1, with 10 bases fitting TRBD1. The specimen sequenced was peripheral blood. This sequence was found in a woman between 65 and 79 years old with acute or convalescent COVID-19. The CDR3 region has the DNA TGTGCCACCAGTTGGGACAGGGGAAACACTGAAGCTTTCTTT. It specifies CATSWDRGNTEAFF.